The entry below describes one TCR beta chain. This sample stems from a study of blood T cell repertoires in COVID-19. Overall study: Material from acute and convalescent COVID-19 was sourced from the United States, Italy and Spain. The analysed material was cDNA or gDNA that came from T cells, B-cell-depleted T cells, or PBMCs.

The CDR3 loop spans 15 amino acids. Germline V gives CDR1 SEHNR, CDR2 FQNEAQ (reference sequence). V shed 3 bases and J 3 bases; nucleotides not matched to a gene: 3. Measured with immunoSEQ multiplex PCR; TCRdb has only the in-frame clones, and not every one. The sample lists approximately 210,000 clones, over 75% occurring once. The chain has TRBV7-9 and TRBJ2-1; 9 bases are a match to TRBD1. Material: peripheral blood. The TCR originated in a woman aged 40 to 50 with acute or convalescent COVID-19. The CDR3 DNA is TGTGCCAGCAGCTTCCGGGACAGGGACTACAATGAGCAGTTCTTC. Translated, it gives CASSFRDRDYNEQFF.